Each of the 20 T cell receptor beta chains below was sequenced from the same sample in a study of T cell responses to AZD1222 COVID-19 vaccine. The protocol was immunoSEQ multiplex PCR, while the TCRdb copy is restricted to in-frame clones and leaves out a portion. The sample lists 150,000 to 200,000 clones, around 94% occurring once. Specimen: peripheral blood, collected on day 0 of AZD1222 vaccination. The receptors shown here come from an adult in good health.

The chain is built from TRBV5-1 and TRBJ1-2; perhaps TRBD1 as D (6 bases). With 0 bases removed from V and 6 bases from J, the gap between germline ends came to 6 bases. The CDR3 runs to 12 residues. Germline V CDR1 and CDR2: SGHRS, YFSETQ. CDR3 DNA sequence: TGCGCCAGCAGCTTGGAGGGGGATGGCTACACCTTC. Translation: CASSLEGDGYTF.

The chain is built from TRBV9 and TRBJ2-1; 10 bases are shared with TRBD2. The junction had 6 bases not matched to a gene; V was cut back by 0 bases and J by 15 bases. Germline CDR1 and CDR2: SGDLS and YYNGEE. This CDR3 region has 13 residues. The CDR3 region is CASSVASGGQAFF. The CDR3 DNA follows: TGTGCCAGCAGCGTAGCTAGCGGGGGCCAGGCGTTCTTC.

The rearrangement links TRBV4-2 to TRBJ1-5; D unclear. In germline, CDR1 is LGHNA, CDR2 YNFKEQ. V shed 0 bases and J shed 6 bases, with 12 bases lying between them. This CDR3 spans 15 amino acids. This chain's CDR3 is CASSQDSSIRQPQHF. CDR3 nucleotides: TGTGCCAGCAGCCAAGACTCCAGCATCCGTCAGCCCCAGCATTTT.

This chain connects TRBV30 to TRBJ2-1; TRBD1 agrees at 8 bases. Looked up from germline, CDR1 is GTSNPN and CDR2 is SVGIG (reference sequence). CDR3 length: 13 amino acids. J lost 6 bases, V lost 5 bases, and 6 bases had no gene match. The CDR3, as DNA: TGTGCCTGGTCTCGGGACAGGACCAATGAGCAGTTCTTC. Protein product: CAWSRDRTNEQFF.

This chain links TRBV4-1 with TRBJ1-5; 10 bases agree with TRBD1. V lost 4 bases, J lost 5 bases, and 2 bases stayed unmatched. Germline V gene lookup returns CDR1 MGHRA and CDR2 YSYEKL. The CDR3 contains 14 residues. CDR3 sequence reads: CASSLGTGDQPQHF. CDR3 bases: TGCGCCAGCAGCCTGGGGACAGGGGATCAGCCCCAGCATTTT.

The gene calls are TRBV27 and TRBJ1-5; D gene unclear. The CDR3 has 16 residues. Trimming cost V 4 bases and J 2 bases, with 15 bases left between them. CDR1 MNHEY and CDR2 SMNVEV come from the germline V gene (reference sequence). The CDR3 bases are TGTGCCAGCAGTTCACGGGATCCCTGGGGCAATCAGCCCCAGCATTTT. This codes for CASSSRDPWGNQPQHF.

DNA for the CDR3: TGTGCCAGCAGTTTGGATTTGCGCGGGGGGCCATACGAGCAGTACTTC. It codes for CASSLDLRGGPYEQYF. The chain has TRBV28 and TRBJ2-7; TRBD2 agrees at 8 bases. In germline, CDR1 is MDHEN, CDR2 SYDVKM. V shed 3 bases and J 4 bases; nucleotides not matched to a gene: 11. The CDR3 has 16 residues.

The chain recombines TRBV3-1 (or the pseudogene TRBV3-2) with TRBJ2-7, with 7 bases fitting TRBD1. Losses at the gene ends were 4 bases for V and 4 bases for J; bases not matched to a gene: 7. CDR3 length: 14 residues. The germline V gene has CDR1 LGHDT and CDR2 YNNKEL (reference sequence). The CDR3 region is CASSPWDSSYEQYF. In DNA, the CDR3 is TGTGCCAGCAGCCCCTGGGACAGTTCTTACGAGCAGTACTTC.

The gene calls are TRBV30 and TRBJ1-3; D perhaps matches TRBD1 (5 bases). Germline V gene sequence: CDR1 GTSNPN, CDR2 SVGIG (reference sequence). This CDR3 region has 13 residues. Trimming shortened V by 5 bases and J by 7 bases, and 15 bases separated the two germline ends. As DNA, the CDR3 is TGTGCCTGGGGGGACGGCGCTTGGAACACCATATATTTT. This codes for CAWGDGAWNTIYF.

This chain uses TRBV4-1 with TRBJ1-3; D unclear. The CDR3 loop spans 17 amino acids. V gave up 0 bases and J gave up 4 bases, with 16 bases separating them. Looked up from germline, CDR1 is MGHRA and CDR2 is YSYEKL. This CDR3 reads CASSQESVGLWGNTIYF. The CDR3 bases are TGCGCCAGCAGCCAAGAATCGGTGGGCTTATGGGGAAACACCATATATTTT.

The J gene is TRBJ2-2, the V gene TRBV27, with 9 bases matching TRBD1. Germline lookup yields CDR1 MNHEY and CDR2 SMNVEV (reference sequence). J lost 5 bases, V lost 5 bases, and 12 bases had no gene match. The CDR3 totals 17 residues. Here the CDR3 reads CASSPWTGTGHTGELFF. Here the CDR3 DNA reads TGTGCCAGCAGTCCATGGACCGGGACAGGGCATACCGGGGAGCTGTTTTTT.

This rearrangement joins TRBV7-8 to TRBJ1-4, with TRBD1 identical over 7 bases. The CDR3 totals 14 residues. Germline V gives CDR1 SGHVS, CDR2 FQNEAQ. Trimming at V came to 3 bases and at J to 3 bases, leaving 1 base not matched to a gene. The CDR3 sequence is CASSLGTANEKLFF. DNA of the CDR3: TGTGCCAGCAGCTTGGGGACAGCTAATGAAAAACTGTTTTTT.

This clone appeared once. V gene TRBV11-2 combines with J gene TRBJ1-2; no definite D call. Germline CDR1 reads SGHAT; CDR2 reads FQNNGV. This CDR3 is 12 amino acids long. With 1 base removed from V and 4 bases from J, the gap between germline ends came to 4 bases. This CDR3 is CASSLGSYGYTF. The CDR3 DNA reads as TGTGCCAGCAGCTTAGGATCCTATGGCTACACCTTC.

The chain joins TRBV18 to TRBJ1-6, with TRBD1 identical over 9 bases. This CDR3 has 15 amino acids. V dropped 3 bases and J dropped 9; count of bases not matched to a gene: 6. CDR1 is KGHSH, CDR2 LQKENI, per germline. CDR3 loop: CASSPDRGMGSPLHF. The CDR3 nucleotides are TGTGCCAGCTCACCGGACAGGGGTATGGGTTCACCCCTCCACTTT.

This clone is a singleton in its sample. The chain combines TRBV5-1 with TRBJ1-2; D is ambiguous. Germline V gives CDR1 SGHRS, CDR2 YFSETQ. Trimming took 1 base from V and 8 from J, leaving 15 bases between them. This CDR3 is 14 amino acids long. The CDR3 loop reads CASSLSSHEEGYTF. DNA of the CDR3: TGCGCCAGCAGCTTGTCCAGCCACGAAGAGGGCTACACCTTC.

This chain connects TRBV29-1 to TRBJ2-7, with TRBD2 as a possible D gene (6 bases). The CDR3 has 14 residues. Germline assignment: CDR1 SQVTM and CDR2 ANQGSEA. V lost 7 bases to trimming and J lost 1 base, with 17 bases between them. The CDR3 coding sequence is TGCAGCGCTCTGGCTGGGGACTGGTCCTACGAGCAGTACTTC. It is translated as CSALAGDWSYEQYF.

This clone appeared once. The V and J genes are TRBV3-1 (or the pseudogene TRBV3-2) and TRBJ1-4; perhaps TRBD1 as D (6 bases). This CDR3 contains 16 residues. The V and J ends lost 3 bases and 3 bases respectively, with 14 bases between them. In germline, CDR1 is LGHDT, CDR2 YNNKEL (reference sequence). Written as DNA, the CDR3 is TGTGCCAGCAGCCAGTTCGCGAGGACAGCTAATGAAAAACTGTTTTTT. Residues: CASSQFARTANEKLFF.

This chain joins TRBV28 and TRBJ1-5; D may be TRBD1 (5 bases). Per the germline V gene, CDR1 is MDHEN and CDR2 is SYDVKM. This CDR3 comprises 18 residues. The V end was cut by 2 bases, the J end by 3 bases, with 20 bases between. The CDR3 reads CASSLIGARGYYNQPQHF. For the CDR3, the DNA is TGTGCCAGCAGTTTAATTGGGGCGCGGGGCTATTACAATCAGCCCCAGCATTTT.

This clone was counted between two and nine times. This sequence joins TRBV30 and TRBJ1-5, with TRBD1 identical over 7 bases. The CDR3 length is 13 residues. The germline V gene encodes CDR1 GTSNPN and CDR2 SVGIG (reference sequence). The ends lost 1 base at V and 7 bases at J; junction bases unmatched: 4. CDR3 sequence reads: CAWSGGGGQPQHF. In nucleotides, the CDR3 is TGTGCCTGGAGTGGAGGGGGCGGCCAGCCCCAGCATTTT.

This clone was recorded a few times. The chain employs TRBV7-9 and TRBJ1-3, with D possibly being TRBD1 (5 bases). Germline V gives CDR1 SEHNR, CDR2 FQNEAQ (reference sequence). CDR3 length: 17 amino acids. V was trimmed by 7 bases and J by 0 bases, leaving 19 bases between them. As DNA, the CDR3 is TGTGCCAGCATCCGGAGGGAGGCTGGGGCCTCTGGAAACACCATATATTTT. Translating it yields CASIRREAGASGNTIYF.